This is a list of T cell receptor beta chains from one sample in a study of vaccination effects on CD4 cells after COVID-19. Repertoires were generated with immunoSEQ multiplex PCR, while TCRdb's copy carries only in-frame clones and drops some. The table records 20,000 to 25,000 clones, around 68% of them present only once. The antigens these receptors bind are not known. Sequences were derived from CD4+ T cells from PBMCs cultured with HCoV-NL63 spike peptides, sampled before COVID-19 vaccination. The receptors were sampled from a human donor who received a COVID-19 vaccine. Both conserved end residues are part of each CDR3.

cdr3_length | j_call | v_call | cdr3_aa
17 | TRBJ1-1 | TRBV29-1 | CSVLGFRGHLMNTEAFF
14 | TRBJ1-1 | TRBV6-6 | CASSAGLRNTEAFF
14 | TRBJ2-1 | TRBV7-9 | CAPGPPSGRNEQFF
14 | TRBJ2-2 | TRBV5-1 | CASSLAETTGELFF
15 | TRBJ2-7 | TRBV6-4 | CASSDGTSGSYEQYF
14 | TRBJ2-7 | TRBV2 | CASSDPSGRREQYF
12 | TRBJ2-7 | TRBV3-1/TRBV3-2 | CASSQAGTEQYF
16 | TRBJ2-7 | TRBV10-1 | CASSESNANQFYEQYF
14 | TRBJ1-1 | TRBV4-1 | CASSHPRRTAEAFF
15 | TRBJ1-1 | TRBV6-4 | CASSFRDRTNTEAFF
15 | TRBJ1-3 | TRBV27 | CASSLYGSTGNTIYF
17 | TRBJ2-4 | TRBV18 | CASSSELAGVAKNIQYF
15 | TRBJ1-4 | TRBV3-1/TRBV3-2 | CASSQGFGVREKLFF
17 | TRBJ1-5 | TRBV7-9 | CASSLGGQGGINQPQHF
16 | TRBJ2-7 | TRBV9 | CASSVGGSLTSYEQYF
15 | TRBJ1-2 | TRBV13 | CASSLGRGHDYGYTF
11 | TRBJ1-2 | TRBV20-1 | CSADWNEGYTF
14 | TRBJ2-7 | TRBV6-5 | CASSYWQGPYEQYF
15 | TRBJ2-1 | TRBV5-1 | CASSLPGTGGNEQFF
14 | TRBJ1-1 | TRBV27 | CASSLLQGGTEAFF
14 | TRBJ1-1 | TRBV19 | CASRPRQGGTEAFF
14 | TRBJ1-5 | TRBV6-5 | CASSYSISSQPQHF
15 | TRBJ1-1 | TRBV6-6 | CASSYSLVQNTEAFF
13 | TRBJ2-1 | TRBV7-2 | CASSPGVYNEQFF
15 | TRBJ1-3 | TRBV6-1 | CASSDGPSSGNTIYF
13 | TRBJ1-2 | TRBV7-9 | CVWGGGSTDGYTF
13 | TRBJ1-1 | TRBV19 | CASRPQPNTEAFF
15 | TRBJ2-1 | TRBV5-1 | CASSLVAGVENEQFF
14 | TRBJ1-5 | TRBV5-5 | CASSNRQSNQPQHF
15 | TRBJ1-1 | TRBV5-8 | CASSLVSLSRAEAFF
12 | TRBJ1-1 | TRBV11-1 | CASSGTNTEAFF
13 | TRBJ2-7 | TRBV3-1/TRBV3-2 | CASRRASTYEQYF
16 | TRBJ2-2 | TRBV6-5 | CASSYLAGGPPGELFF
15 | TRBJ2-1 | TRBV2 | CASRPTSGTYNEQFF
18 | TRBJ2-2 | TRBV5-1 | CASSTLITSGRADGELFF
15 | TRBJ2-2 | TRBV5-4 | CASRPTGRGTGELFF
15 | TRBJ2-3 | TRBV9 | CASSGVAGAGGTQYF
17 | TRBJ1-5 | TRBV3-1/TRBV3-2 | CASSQRPGGDSNQPQHF
15 | TRBJ2-7 | TRBV6-6 | CASSYGDGVSYEQYF
16 | TRBJ1-6 | TRBV6-6 | CASSYSRGRDNSPLHF
14 | TRBJ2-5 | TRBV5-5 | CASTIEDKLETQYF